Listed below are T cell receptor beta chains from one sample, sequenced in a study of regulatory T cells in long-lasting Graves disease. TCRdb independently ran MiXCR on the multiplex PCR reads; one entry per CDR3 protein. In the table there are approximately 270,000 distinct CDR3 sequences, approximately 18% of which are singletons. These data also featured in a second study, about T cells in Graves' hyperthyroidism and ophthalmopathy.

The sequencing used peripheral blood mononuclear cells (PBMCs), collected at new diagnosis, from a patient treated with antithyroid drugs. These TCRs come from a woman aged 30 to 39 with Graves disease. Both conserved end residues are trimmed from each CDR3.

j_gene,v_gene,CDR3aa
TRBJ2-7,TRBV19,ASSLDPGDYEQY
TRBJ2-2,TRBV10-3,AISQSGFANTGELF
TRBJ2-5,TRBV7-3,ASSLSDGETQY
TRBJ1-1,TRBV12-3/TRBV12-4,ASSRLSTEAF
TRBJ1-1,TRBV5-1,ASSSTNPGRENTEAF
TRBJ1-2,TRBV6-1,ASRDRGHGYGYT
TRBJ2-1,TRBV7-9,ASTPPAGNEQF
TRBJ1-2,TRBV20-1,SASRQGEGYGYT
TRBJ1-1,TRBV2,ASSEALRRTAVGAF
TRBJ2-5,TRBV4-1,ASSAGGYQKGETQY
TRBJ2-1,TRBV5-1,ASSWDVRVRNEQF
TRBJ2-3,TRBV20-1,SATSGGTDTQY
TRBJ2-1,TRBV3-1,ASSPHAAYSYNEQF
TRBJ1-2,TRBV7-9,ASSLSGFGNYGYT
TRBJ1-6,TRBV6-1,ASCSGQLPLH
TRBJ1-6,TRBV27,ASSRLGPDSPLH
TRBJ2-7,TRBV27,ASSSQTGRGLPYEQY
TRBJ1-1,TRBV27,ASSELGQALNTEAF
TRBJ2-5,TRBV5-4,ASSSPSGRETQY
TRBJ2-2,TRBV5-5,ASSLGLAGGSTGELF
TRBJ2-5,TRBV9,ASSRSGPRETQY
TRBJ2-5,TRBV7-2,ASSLGSYGETQY
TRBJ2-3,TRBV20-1,SARGQGVDTQY
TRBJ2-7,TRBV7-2,ASSTTYEQY
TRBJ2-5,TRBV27,ASKETTLRETQY
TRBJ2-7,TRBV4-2,ASSLAWRGDYEQY
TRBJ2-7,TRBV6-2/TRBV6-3,ASLWARTRTSEQY
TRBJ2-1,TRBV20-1,SASPGGRDEQF
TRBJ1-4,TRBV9,ASSVDRGHEKLF
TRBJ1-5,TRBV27,ASSGTGVRPQH
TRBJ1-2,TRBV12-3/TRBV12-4,ASSLSGPA
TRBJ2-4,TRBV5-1,ASRTGTLAKNIQY
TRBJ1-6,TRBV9,ASSVEPSNTPLH
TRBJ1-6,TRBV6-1,ASSRDGSSYNSPLH
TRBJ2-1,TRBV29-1,SVDRRGLYNEQF
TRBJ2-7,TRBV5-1,ASSPDGQGAGSYEQY
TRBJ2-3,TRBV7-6,ASSLQGSADTQY
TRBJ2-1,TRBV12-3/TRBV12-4,ASSLGGTLSYNEQF
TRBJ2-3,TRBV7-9,ASSASGGRGQPPKGYTQY
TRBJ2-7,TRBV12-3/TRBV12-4,ASTYGVRGDEQY
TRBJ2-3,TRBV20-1,SASLDTQY
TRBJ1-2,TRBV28,ASSAGLATNYGYT
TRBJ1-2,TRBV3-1,ASSRAPGTGSMGYT
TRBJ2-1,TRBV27,ASGPGNEQF
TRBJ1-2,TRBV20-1,SAEELYGYT
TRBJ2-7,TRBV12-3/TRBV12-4,ASSLTGEQY
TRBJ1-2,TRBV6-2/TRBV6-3,ASSESGTGGYT
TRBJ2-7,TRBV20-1,SASPGQGAQEQY
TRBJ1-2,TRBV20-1,SAKAQAVNYGYT
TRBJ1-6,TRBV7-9,ASSFQHNSPLH
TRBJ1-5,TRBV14,ASSPGQGGNQPQH
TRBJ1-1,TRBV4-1,ASSQWVTGNTEAF
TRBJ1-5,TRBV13,ASGLGGNQPQH
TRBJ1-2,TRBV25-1,ASSEYGPGIGYT
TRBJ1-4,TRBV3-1,ASSQRQGGDEKLF
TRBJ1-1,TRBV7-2,ASSLERVGAF
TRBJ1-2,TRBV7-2,ASSLMSDGYT
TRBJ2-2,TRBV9,ASSVGGQLNTGELF
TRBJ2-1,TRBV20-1,SAPDLAGGTNEQF
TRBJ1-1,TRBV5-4,ASSSIPHNSGTEAF